This T cell receptor (beta chain) derives from a study of blood T cell repertoires in COVID-19. Across the whole study: The United States, Italy and Spain supplied acute and convalescent COVID-19 samples.

V lost 5 bases and J 6 bases, leaving 20 bases between the germline ends. This CDR3 is built from 16 residues. Germline CDR1 is SGHTA and CDR2 is FQGNSA. Data came from immunoSEQ multiplex PCR; TCRdb stores just in-frame clones and leaves some out. This table holds about 300,000 clones, roughly 87% found once. Sequencing was performed on peripheral blood. The rearrangement uses TRBV7-2 and TRBJ1-5; D remains unclear. This clonotype was obtained from a man aged 18 to 35 with active or convalescent COVID-19. As DNA, the CDR3 is TGTGCCAGCAGCCGCACCCCCCCCGGGTTTAGTCAGCCCCAGCATTTT. Its translation: CASSRTPPGFSQPQHF. The whole variable domain, remainder taken from reference TRBV7-2 and TRBJ1-5, is GAGVSQSPSNKVTEKGKDVELRCDPISGHTALYWYRQSLGQGLEFLIYFQGNSAPDKSGLPSDRFSAERTGGSVSTLTIQRTQQEDSAVYLCASSRTPPGFSQPQHFGDGTRLSIL.